The clone carrying this T cell receptor (beta chain) was detected only a few times. Its antigen is as yet unknown. Germline V CDR1 and CDR2: MNHGY, SAAAGT. The CDR3 is 15 residues long. The germline V and J ends were trimmed by 2 bases and 4 bases, with 12 bases remaining between them. These data originate in a study of T cells in localized non-small cell lung cancer. The study's findings and limits: Highest T cell clonality was seen in uninvolved adjacent lung, surpassing that measured in tumor. A raised T cell density in blood coincided with lengthier overall survival. Of the top 100 tumor clones, median approximately 60 were in adjacent lung, approximately 29 among its top 100. Without multi-region sequencing, intratumor heterogeneity could not be excluded.

Profiling relied on immunoSEQ multiplex PCR, and the TCRdb table lists in-frame clones only, not all of them. The data contain about 7,300 clones, more than 20% of them singletons. The TCR originated in a man aged 40 to 70 with stage III squamous cell lung carcinoma. The chain employs TRBV6-8 and TRBJ1-3; D perhaps matches TRBD1 (5 bases). Sequenced material: lung tumor tissue, taken before any cancer treatment. The CDR3 spells CASSYRPGPGNTIYF. In DNA, the CDR3 is TGTGCCAGCAGTTACCGACCGGGACCAGGAAACACCATATATTTT.